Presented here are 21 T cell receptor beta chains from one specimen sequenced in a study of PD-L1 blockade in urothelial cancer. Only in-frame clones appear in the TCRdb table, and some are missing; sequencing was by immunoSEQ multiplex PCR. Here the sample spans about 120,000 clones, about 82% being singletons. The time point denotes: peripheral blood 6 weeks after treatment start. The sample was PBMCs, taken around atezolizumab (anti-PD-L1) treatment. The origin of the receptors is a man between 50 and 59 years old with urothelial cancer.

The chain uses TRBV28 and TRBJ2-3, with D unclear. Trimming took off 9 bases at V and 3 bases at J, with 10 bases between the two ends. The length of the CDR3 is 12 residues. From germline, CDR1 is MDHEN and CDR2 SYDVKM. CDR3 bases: TGTGCCAGTAGCCTCGGGACAGATACGCAGTATTTT. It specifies CASSLGTDTQYF.

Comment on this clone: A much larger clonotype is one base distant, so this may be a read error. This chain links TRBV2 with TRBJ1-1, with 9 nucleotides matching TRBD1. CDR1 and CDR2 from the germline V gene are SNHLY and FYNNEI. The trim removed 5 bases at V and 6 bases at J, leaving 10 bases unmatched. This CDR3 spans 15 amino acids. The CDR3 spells CASSRGTGQGAEAFF. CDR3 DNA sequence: TGTGCCAGCAGTCGGGGGACAGGGCAGGGGGCTGAAGCTTTCTTT.

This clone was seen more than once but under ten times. The DNA for the CDR3 is TGTGCCAGCAGCGTCCAGGGACAAAGCACAGATACGCAGTATTTT. It yields the protein CASSVQGQSTDTQYF. The V gene is TRBV9, the J gene TRBJ2-3; D may be TRBD1 (6 bases). Trimming stripped 2 bases from V and 0 bases from J, with 10 bases between. Germline V gene sequence: CDR1 SGDLS, CDR2 YYNGEE. The CDR3 is 15 residues long.

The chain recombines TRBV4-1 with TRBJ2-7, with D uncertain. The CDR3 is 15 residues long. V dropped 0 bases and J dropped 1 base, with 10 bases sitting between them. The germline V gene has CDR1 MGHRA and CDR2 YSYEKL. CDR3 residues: CASSQESSGSYEQYF. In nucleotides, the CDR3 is TGCGCCAGCAGCCAAGAGTCTAGTGGTTCCTACGAGCAGTACTTC.

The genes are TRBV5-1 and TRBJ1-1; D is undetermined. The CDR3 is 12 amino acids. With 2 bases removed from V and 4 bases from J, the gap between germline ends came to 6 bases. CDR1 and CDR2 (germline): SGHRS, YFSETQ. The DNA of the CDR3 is TGCGCCAGCAGCTTCTTCGGCACTGAAGCTTTCTTT. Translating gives CASSFFGTEAFF.

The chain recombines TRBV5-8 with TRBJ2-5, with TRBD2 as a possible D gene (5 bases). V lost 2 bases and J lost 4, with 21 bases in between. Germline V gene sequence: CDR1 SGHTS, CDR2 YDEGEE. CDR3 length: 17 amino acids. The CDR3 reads CASSFNLGIARSETQYF. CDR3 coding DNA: TGTGCCAGCAGCTTCAACTTAGGTATAGCGCGGTCAGAGACCCAGTACTTC.

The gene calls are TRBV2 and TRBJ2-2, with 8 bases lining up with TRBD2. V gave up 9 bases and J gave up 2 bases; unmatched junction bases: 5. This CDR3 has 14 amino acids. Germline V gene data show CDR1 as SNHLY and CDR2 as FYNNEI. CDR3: CASLAGPNTGELFF. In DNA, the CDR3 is TGTGCCAGTTTAGCGGGGCCCAACACCGGGGAGCTGTTTTTT.

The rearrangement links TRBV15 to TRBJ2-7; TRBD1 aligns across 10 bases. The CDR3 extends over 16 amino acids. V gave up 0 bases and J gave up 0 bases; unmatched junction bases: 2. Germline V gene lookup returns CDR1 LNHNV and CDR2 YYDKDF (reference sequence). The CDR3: CATSRDGQGVSYEQYF. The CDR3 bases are TGTGCCACCAGCAGAGATGGACAGGGGGTCTCCTACGAGCAGTACTTC. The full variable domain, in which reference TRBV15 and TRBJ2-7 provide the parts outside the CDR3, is DAMVIQNPRYQVTQFGKPVTLSCSQTLNHNVMYWYQQKSSQAPKLLFHYYDKDFNNEADTPDNFQSRRPNTSFCFLDIRSPGLGDTAMYLCATSRDGQGVSYEQYFGPGTRLTVT.

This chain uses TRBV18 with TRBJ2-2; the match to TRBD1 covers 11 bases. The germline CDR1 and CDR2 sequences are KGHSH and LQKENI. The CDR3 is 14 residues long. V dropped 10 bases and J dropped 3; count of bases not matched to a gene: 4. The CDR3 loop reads CATKDRGHTGELFF. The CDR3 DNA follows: TGTGCCACCAAGGACAGGGGGCACACCGGGGAGCTGTTTTTT.

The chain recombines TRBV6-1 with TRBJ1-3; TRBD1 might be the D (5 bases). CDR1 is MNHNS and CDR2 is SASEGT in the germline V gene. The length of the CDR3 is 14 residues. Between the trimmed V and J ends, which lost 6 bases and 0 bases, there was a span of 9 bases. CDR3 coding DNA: TGTGCCAGCAGGGGTGGGGCCTCTGGAAACACCATATATTTT. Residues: CASRGGASGNTIYF.

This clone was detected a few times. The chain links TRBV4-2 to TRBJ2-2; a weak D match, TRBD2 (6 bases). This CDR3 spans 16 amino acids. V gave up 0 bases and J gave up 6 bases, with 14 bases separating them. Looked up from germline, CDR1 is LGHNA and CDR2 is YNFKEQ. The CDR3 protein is CASSQELTRSAGELFF. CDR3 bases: TGTGCCAGCAGCCAAGAGCTGACTAGATCGGCCGGGGAGCTGTTTTTT.

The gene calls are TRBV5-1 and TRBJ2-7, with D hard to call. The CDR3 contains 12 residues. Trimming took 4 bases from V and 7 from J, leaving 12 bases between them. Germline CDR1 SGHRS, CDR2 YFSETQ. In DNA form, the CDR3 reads TGCGCCAGCAGCCCCGGTACGCGGGAGCAGTACTTC. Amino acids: CASSPGTREQYF.

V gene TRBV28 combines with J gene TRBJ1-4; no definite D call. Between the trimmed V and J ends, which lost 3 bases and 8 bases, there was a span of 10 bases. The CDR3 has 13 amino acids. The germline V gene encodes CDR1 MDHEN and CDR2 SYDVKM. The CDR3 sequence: CASSFRIVEKLFF. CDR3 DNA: TGTGCCAGCAGTTTCCGAATAGTGGAAAAACTGTTTTTT.

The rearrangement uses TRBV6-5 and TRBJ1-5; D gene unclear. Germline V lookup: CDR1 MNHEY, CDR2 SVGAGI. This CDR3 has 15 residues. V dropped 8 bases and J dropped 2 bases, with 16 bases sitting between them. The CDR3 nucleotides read TGTGCCAGCGGCCGGACTGGGCAGGGCAATCAGCCCCAGCATTTT. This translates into CASGRTGQGNQPQHF.

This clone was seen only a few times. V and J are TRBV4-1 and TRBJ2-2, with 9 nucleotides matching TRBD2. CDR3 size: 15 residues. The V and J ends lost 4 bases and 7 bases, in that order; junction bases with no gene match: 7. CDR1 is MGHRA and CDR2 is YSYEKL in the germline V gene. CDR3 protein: CASSREGLAIGELFF. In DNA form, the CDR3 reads TGCGCCAGCAGCCGGGAGGGACTAGCAATCGGGGAGCTGTTTTTT.

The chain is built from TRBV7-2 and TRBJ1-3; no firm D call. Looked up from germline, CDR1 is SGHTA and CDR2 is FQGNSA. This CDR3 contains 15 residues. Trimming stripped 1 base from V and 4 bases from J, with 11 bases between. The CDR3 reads CASSLDSTTGNTIYF. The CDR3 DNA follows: TGTGCCAGCAGCTTAGACTCGACAACGGGAAACACCATATATTTT.

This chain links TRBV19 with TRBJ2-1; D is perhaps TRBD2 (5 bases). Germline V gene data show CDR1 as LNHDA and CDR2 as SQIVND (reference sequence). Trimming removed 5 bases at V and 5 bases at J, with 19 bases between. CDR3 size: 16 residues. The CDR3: CASSVGATSRNNEQFF. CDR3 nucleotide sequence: TGTGCCAGTAGTGTGGGAGCGACAAGCCGAAACAATGAGCAGTTCTTC.

CDR3 bases: TGTGCCAGCAGTTTATGGGAGGACAGGGACTACGAGCAGTACTTC. This codes for CASSLWEDRDYEQYF. V gene TRBV28 combines with J gene TRBJ2-7, with 8 bases identical to TRBD1. This CDR3 is built from 15 residues. V lost 0 bases and J lost 3; bases outside the gene matches: 4. Germline V CDR1 and CDR2: MDHEN, SYDVKM.

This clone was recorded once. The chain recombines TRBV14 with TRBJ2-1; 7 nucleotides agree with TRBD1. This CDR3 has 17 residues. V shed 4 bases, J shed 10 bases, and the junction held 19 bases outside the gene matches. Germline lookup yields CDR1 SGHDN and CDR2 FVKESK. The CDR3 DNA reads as TGTGCCAGCAGCCCACAGGGGTTTGGGCTCCCCGGTAGGGAGCAGTTCTTC. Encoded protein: CASSPQGFGLPGREQFF. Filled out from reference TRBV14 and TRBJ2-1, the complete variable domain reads EAGVTQFPSHSVIEKGQTVTLRCDPISGHDNLYWYRRVMGKEIKFLLHFVKESKQDESGMPNNRFLAERTGGTYSTLKVQPAELEDSGVYFCASSPQGFGLPGREQFFGPGTRLTVL.

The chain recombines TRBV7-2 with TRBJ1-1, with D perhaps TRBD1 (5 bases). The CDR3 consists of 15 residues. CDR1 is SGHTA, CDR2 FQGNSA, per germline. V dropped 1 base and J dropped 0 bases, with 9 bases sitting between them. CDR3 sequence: CASSLVTGVNTEAFF. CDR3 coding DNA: TGTGCCAGCAGCTTAGTGACGGGGGTGAACACTGAAGCTTTCTTT. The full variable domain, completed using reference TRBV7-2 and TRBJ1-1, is GAGVSQSPSNKVTEKGKDVELRCDPISGHTALYWYRQSLGQGLEFLIYFQGNSAPDKSGLPSDRFSAERTGGSVSTLTIQRTQQEDSAVYLCASSLVTGVNTEAFFGQGTRLTVV.

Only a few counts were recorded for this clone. CDR3 bases: TGTGCCAGTAGTCGTCAGGGGGGTGGTCAGCCCCAGCATTTT. The encoded protein is CASSRQGGGQPQHF. This sequence joins TRBV19 and TRBJ1-5, with 7 positions matching TRBD1. Germline CDR1 LNHDA, CDR2 SQIVND (reference sequence). The V segment lost 5 bases and the J segment 6 bases; nucleotides outside the gene matches: 7. This CDR3 spans 14 amino acids.